A selection of T cell receptor beta chains follows, all from one sample in a study of early T cells in non-severe SARS-CoV-2 infection. One entry per CDR3 protein, called by TCRdb with MiXCR from the 5' RACE reads. The sample lists about 18,000 distinct CDR3 sequences, around 6.1% seen once, with roughly 6.1% in the top ten. The specimen sequenced was whole blood. The receptors derive from an adult who was a healthcare worker with PCR-confirmed SARS-CoV-2 infection or an uninfected control (not recorded which). Both conserved end residues are part of each CDR3. A D gene is named only where the DNA matches it firmly.

CDR3aa: CASGPAFTDTQYF; d_gene: .; j_gene: TRBJ2-3; len: 13; v_gene: TRBV6-1
CDR3aa: CASSLENTGELFF; d_gene: .; j_gene: TRBJ2-2; len: 13; v_gene: TRBV7-6
CDR3aa: CASKSSYEQYF; d_gene: .; j_gene: TRBJ2-7; len: 11; v_gene: TRBV6-5
CDR3aa: CASSLRDGLYGYTF; d_gene: .; j_gene: TRBJ1-2; len: 14; v_gene: TRBV12-3/TRBV12-4
CDR3aa: CASSLVLNTGELFF; d_gene: .; j_gene: TRBJ2-2; len: 14; v_gene: TRBV11-2
CDR3aa: CSARDLRGSYNSPLHF; d_gene: .; j_gene: TRBJ1-6; len: 16; v_gene: TRBV20-1
CDR3aa: CASKVRTSGTYNEQFF; d_gene: TRBD2; j_gene: TRBJ2-1; len: 16; v_gene: TRBV28
CDR3aa: CASSFLGDREAFF; d_gene: TRBD1; j_gene: TRBJ1-1; len: 13; v_gene: TRBV13
CDR3aa: CASSFSDRGQEQYF; d_gene: TRBD1; j_gene: TRBJ2-7; len: 14; v_gene: TRBV28
CDR3aa: CASSLGRQNTEAFF; d_gene: .; j_gene: TRBJ1-1; len: 14; v_gene: TRBV11-2
CDR3aa: CASSQATGANTEAFF; d_gene: TRBD1; j_gene: TRBJ1-1; len: 15; v_gene: TRBV4-1
CDR3aa: CASRPSGPFQETQYF; d_gene: .; j_gene: TRBJ2-5; len: 15; v_gene: TRBV10-2
CDR3aa: CAISEGAGLLTEAFF; d_gene: .; j_gene: TRBJ1-1; len: 15; v_gene: TRBV10-3
CDR3aa: CSVLSSGRFYEQYF; d_gene: TRBD2; j_gene: TRBJ2-7; len: 14; v_gene: TRBV20-1
CDR3aa: CASSRGTGETEAFF; d_gene: .; j_gene: TRBJ1-1; len: 14; v_gene: TRBV12-3/TRBV12-4
CDR3aa: CASSYEDRALFF; d_gene: TRBD1; j_gene: TRBJ2-2; len: 12; v_gene: TRBV6-6
CDR3aa: CASSPTAQLLYF; d_gene: .; j_gene: TRBJ2-3; len: 12; v_gene: TRBV28
CDR3aa: CASQRQFRETQYF; d_gene: .; j_gene: TRBJ2-5; len: 13; v_gene: TRBV27
CDR3aa: CSADRVSGEQFF; d_gene: .; j_gene: TRBJ2-1; len: 12; v_gene: TRBV29-1
CDR3aa: CASIPVGEPLGTEAFF; d_gene: .; j_gene: TRBJ1-1; len: 16; v_gene: TRBV12-3/TRBV12-4
CDR3aa: CASSERAETQYF; d_gene: .; j_gene: TRBJ2-5; len: 12; v_gene: TRBV6-1
CDR3aa: CASSGGQGADTQYF; d_gene: TRBD1; j_gene: TRBJ2-3; len: 14; v_gene: TRBV7-9
CDR3aa: CASSLGTTSNYGYTF; d_gene: .; j_gene: TRBJ1-2; len: 15; v_gene: TRBV11-2
CDR3aa: CASQLRGEQYF; d_gene: .; j_gene: TRBJ2-7; len: 11; v_gene: TRBV7-8
CDR3aa: CASGIYSGGAADTQYF; d_gene: TRBD1; j_gene: TRBJ2-3; len: 16; v_gene: TRBV28
CDR3aa: CASSFDKLTDTQYF; d_gene: .; j_gene: TRBJ2-3; len: 14; v_gene: TRBV28
CDR3aa: CASSLEGSEQFF; d_gene: .; j_gene: TRBJ2-1; len: 12; v_gene: TRBV11-2